One sample yielded the 31 T cell receptor beta chains listed below, sequenced in a study of CD8 T cells in Susac syndrome. The authors reverse transcribed roughly 0.5 to 1 ug RNA with random hexamers. TCRdb independently ran MiXCR on the immunoSEQ multiplex PCR reads; one entry per CDR3 protein. The table shows 250,000 or so distinct CDR3 sequences, with 93% occurring only once. Sequencing used CD4+ T cells from PBMCs. The receptor source for this set is a human donor with multiple sclerosis.

This clonotype was detected once. This chain uses TRBV7-3 with TRBJ2-6; D may correspond to TRBD1 or TRBD2 (6 bases each). Per germline, CDR1 SGHTA and CDR2 FQGTGA. Trimming pared 1 base from V and 0 bases from J, leaving 13 bases between. CDR3 length: 18 residues. The CDR3 loop is CASSLKGGRLSGANVLTF. CDR3 DNA: TGTGCCAGCAGCTTAAAAGGGGGGAGGCTCTCTGGGGCCAACGTCCTGACTTTC.

This clonotype is a singleton in its sample. CDR3 loop: CASSPDRAGARYEQFF. CDR3 bases: TGTGCCAGCAGCCCAGACCGGGCGGGAGCTAGGTATGAGCAGTTCTTC. The rearrangement uses TRBV5-4 and TRBJ2-1, with 7 bases lining up with TRBD2. After removal of 4 bases from V and 8 bases from J, the junction contained 15 bases not matched to a gene. The CDR3 loop spans 16 amino acids. Germline V gene sequence: CDR1 SGHNT, CDR2 YYREEE (reference sequence).

The chain recombines TRBV6-5 with TRBJ1-3; TRBD1 matches 7 bases. The CDR3 has 15 residues. The J segment lost 1 base and the V segment lost 2 bases, leaving 2 bases of the junction unmatched. Germline V gene sequence: CDR1 MNHEY, CDR2 SVGAGI. In nucleotides, the CDR3 is TGTGCCAGCAGTTACGACAGGGAGTCTGGAAACACCATATATTTT. Translating gives CASSYDRESGNTIYF.

The V and J genes are TRBV28 and TRBJ2-1; tentatively, D is TRBD1 (6 bases). V shed 1 base and J shed 10 bases, with 11 bases lying between them. Per germline, CDR1 MDHEN and CDR2 SYDVKM. The CDR3 has 13 amino acids. The CDR3 spells CASSLSSGVEQFF. CDR3 DNA sequence: TGTGCCAGCAGTTTATCATCAGGGGTCGAGCAGTTCTTC.

The chain combines TRBV5-1 with TRBJ2-4, with D hard to call. Trimming cost V 2 bases and J 9 bases, with 12 bases left between them. CDR1 is SGHRS, CDR2 YFSETQ, per germline. This CDR3 region has 13 residues. The CDR3 nucleotides are TGCGCCAGCAGCTTAGAAGGGTTTAGCATTCAGTACTTC. Its protein is CASSLEGFSIQYF. The full variable domain, with the rest looked up from reference TRBV5-1 and TRBJ2-4, is KAGVTQTPRYLIKTRGQQVTLSCSPISGHRSVSWYQQTPGQGLQFLFEYFSETQRNKGNFPGRFSGRQFSNSRSEMNVSTLELGDSALYLCASSLEGFSIQYFGAGTRLSVL.

The rearrangement joins TRBV7-2 to TRBJ2-7, with D perhaps matching TRBD1 (7 bases). The germline V and J ends were trimmed by 2 bases and 3 bases, with 17 bases remaining between them. Germline loops: CDR1 SGHTA, CDR2 FQGNSA. The CDR3 totals 16 residues. The CDR3 nucleotides read TGTGCCAGCAGCTTACAGACAGGGAAGGGGGGCTACGAGCAGTACTTC. This translates into CASSLQTGKGGYEQYF. The entire variable domain, with the rest obtained from reference TRBV7-2 and TRBJ2-7, is as follows: GAGVSQSPSNKVTEKGKDVELRCDPISGHTALYWYRQSLGQGLEFLIYFQGNSAPDKSGLPSDRFSAERTGGSVSTLTIQRTQQEDSAVYLCASSLQTGKGGYEQYFGPGTRLTVT.

V is TRBV5-1 and J is TRBJ2-3; 7 nucleotides agree with TRBD2. This CDR3 spans 16 amino acids. With V trimmed by 4 bases and J by 3 bases, 11 bases remained unmatched. From germline, CDR1 is SGHRS and CDR2 YFSETQ. CDR3 region: CASSLEGRGSTDTQYF. CDR3 bases: TGCGCCAGCAGCCTGGAAGGGCGGGGGTCGACAGATACGCAGTATTTT. Combining the CDR3 with reference TRBV5-1 and TRBJ2-3 gives the whole variable domain KAGVTQTPRYLIKTRGQQVTLSCSPISGHRSVSWYQQTPGQGLQFLFEYFSETQRNKGNFPGRFSGRQFSNSRSEMNVSTLELGDSALYLCASSLEGRGSTDTQYFGPGTRLTVL.

The gene calls are TRBV25-1 and TRBJ2-7, with no clear D. Looked up from germline, CDR1 is MGHDK and CDR2 is SYGVNS. V gave up 5 bases and J gave up 6 bases, with 14 bases separating them. The CDR3 extends over 13 amino acids. The CDR3 bases are TGTGCCAGCAGTATCCCGGGTCTGGGCGAGCAGTACTTC. The encoded protein is CASSIPGLGEQYF.

The V and J genes are TRBV12-3 or TRBV12-4 and TRBJ2-3; 10 bases are a match to TRBD2. This CDR3 is built from 17 residues. The J segment lost 3 bases and the V segment lost 1 base, leaving 7 bases of the junction unmatched. CDR3 in DNA: TGTGCCAGCAGTTTAGAGCCGCTAGCGGGAGTTACAGATACGCAGTATTTT. Translation: CASSLEPLAGVTDTQYF.

The V and J genes are TRBV27 and TRBJ1-1; D is possibly TRBD1 (5 bases). This CDR3 is built from 13 residues. CDR1 is MNHEY, CDR2 SMNVEV, per germline (reference sequence). Trimming left V 8 bases short and J 3 bases short, with 13 bases between. CDR3 amino acids: CASPGGEDTEAFF. In DNA form, the CDR3 reads TGTGCCAGCCCTGGGGGGGAGGACACTGAAGCTTTCTTT.

The CDR3 bases are TGCAGTGCAGGGGACAGGGTCGGGGAGACCCAGTACTTC. It codes for CSAGDRVGETQYF. This chain links TRBV20-1 with TRBJ2-5; TRBD1 matches at 9 bases. V lost 6 bases to trimming and J lost 5 bases; unmatched junction nucleotides: 7. This CDR3 spans 13 amino acids. Germline V gene data show CDR1 as DFQATT and CDR2 as SNEGSKA (reference sequence).

The rearrangement links TRBV7-8 to TRBJ2-1; D gene uncertain. Trimming shortened V by 4 bases and J by 4 bases, and 14 bases separated the two germline ends. CDR3 size: 15 residues. Germline CDR1 reads SGHVS; CDR2 reads FQNEAQ. The CDR3 region has the DNA TGTGCCAGCAGCTACCCAGCCGACATATACAATGAGCAGTTCTTC. This codes for CASSYPADIYNEQFF.

This clonotype appeared once. Relative to the germline gene, one junction end is altered; a read error may explain this. This chain joins TRBV18 and TRBJ2-5, with D possibly TRBD2 on 5 matching bases. The germline V gene has CDR1 KGHSH and CDR2 LQKENI. The CDR3 contains 13 residues. CDR3: CVSSKRVGETQYF. Here the CDR3 DNA reads TGTGTCAGCTCAAAGAGGGTTGGAGAGACCCAGTACTTC.

V and J are TRBV28 and TRBJ1-6; possibly TRBD1 for D (6 bases). This CDR3 comprises 17 residues. Germline lookup yields CDR1 MDHEN and CDR2 SYDVKM. Trimming took 3 bases from V and 8 from J, leaving 20 bases between them. The CDR3 nucleotides read TGTGCCAGCAGTTTTGGCGGGGGGCGGGGGGTCTATTCACCCCTCCACTTT. It translates to CASSFGGGRGVYSPLHF.

This sequence joins TRBV27 and TRBJ1-5; a weak D match, TRBD1 (5 bases). CDR1 is MNHEY, CDR2 SMNVEV, per germline (reference sequence). With 2 bases removed from V and 3 bases from J, the gap between germline ends came to 8 bases. The CDR3 totals 14 residues. The CDR3 loop is CASSLQGVNQPQHF. CDR3 sequence (DNA): TGTGCCAGCAGTTTACAGGGCGTCAATCAGCCCCAGCATTTT.

This clonotype was seen more than once but under ten times. The chain uses TRBV11-2 and TRBJ2-4, with TRBD1 as a possible D gene (6 bases). The CDR3 has 18 residues. Germline V lookup: CDR1 SGHAT, CDR2 FQNNGV. The V end was cut by 5 bases, the J end by 0 bases, with 20 bases between. The CDR3 loop reads CASSHSGQSGLAKNIQYF. For the CDR3, the DNA is TGTGCCAGCAGCCACTCCGGACAGTCAGGTCTAGCCAAAAACATTCAGTACTTC. The full variable domain, completed using reference TRBV11-2 and TRBJ2-4, is EAGVAQSPRYKIIEKRQSVAFWCNPISGHATLYWYQQILGQGPKLLIQFQNNGVVDDSQLPKDRFSAERLKGVDSTLKIQPAKLEDSAVYLCASSHSGQSGLAKNIQYFGAGTRLSVL.

The gene calls are TRBV6-5 and TRBJ2-7; 7 positions match TRBD2. This CDR3 contains 15 residues. Germline trimming cut 0 bases from V and 5 bases from J; bases unmatched to any gene: 7. The germline CDR1 and CDR2 sequences are MNHEY and SVGAGI. The CDR3 reads CASSYSGGVPHEQYF. The CDR3 coding sequence is TGTGCCAGCAGTTACTCGGGGGGGGTTCCCCACGAGCAGTACTTC.

The chain joins TRBV20-1 to TRBJ2-7, with TRBD1 identical over 8 bases. CDR1 is DFQATT and CDR2 is SNEGSKA in the germline V gene (reference sequence). The V segment lost 4 bases and the J segment 0 bases; nucleotides outside the gene matches: 14. CDR3 length: 17 residues. CDR3 protein: CSAMDRAPQGISYEQYF. Here the CDR3 DNA reads TGCAGTGCTATGGACAGGGCGCCCCAGGGCATCTCCTACGAGCAGTACTTC.

This clonotype was seen once. This CDR3 is missing its conserved last phenylalanine or tryptophan, likely due to a read error. The CDR3 reads CSVVATLNTEAFL. Written as DNA, the CDR3 is TGCAGCGTTGTCGCTACACTGAACACTGAAGCTTTCTTG. The chain recombines TRBV29-1 with TRBJ1-1; D not certain. CDR1 is SQVTM and CDR2 is ANQGSEA in the germline V gene. The CDR3 totals 13 residues. The germline V and J ends were trimmed by 4 bases and 0 bases, with 9 bases remaining between them.

The gene calls are TRBV20-1 and TRBJ1-1, with TRBD1 matching over 12 bases. Germline values: CDR1 DFQATT, CDR2 SNEGSKA (reference sequence). This CDR3 comprises 18 residues. V gave up 5 bases and J gave up 6 bases; unmatched junction bases: 19. CDR3 coding DNA: TGCAGTGCTCGGGGACAGGGGGCGCTGGGGCATACGTGGGCTGAAGCTTTCTTT. As protein: CSARGQGALGHTWAEAFF.

The chain uses TRBV5-1 and TRBJ2-5, with D tentatively TRBD2 (5 bases). The CDR3 runs 12 residues. Germline CDR1 SGHRS, CDR2 YFSETQ. V was pared by 4 bases and J by 7 bases, with 11 bases between. CDR3 DNA: TGCGCCAGCAGCCCGTATCGGGGGACCCAGTACTTC. This codes for CASSPYRGTQYF. Combining the CDR3 with reference TRBV5-1 and TRBJ2-5 gives the whole variable domain KAGVTQTPRYLIKTRGQQVTLSCSPISGHRSVSWYQQTPGQGLQFLFEYFSETQRNKGNFPGRFSGRQFSNSRSEMNVSTLELGDSALYLCASSPYRGTQYFGPGTRLLVL.

The gene calls are TRBV7-9 and TRBJ2-1; tentatively, D is TRBD1 or TRBD2 (5 bases each). Trimming took off 1 base at V and 8 bases at J, with 9 bases between the two ends. The germline CDR1 and CDR2 sequences are SEHNR and FQNEAQ (reference sequence). This CDR3 has 13 amino acids. The DNA for the CDR3 is TGTGCCAGCAGCTTAGAGCCGGGGCATGAGCAGTTCTTC. Its protein product is CASSLEPGHEQFF.

V and J are TRBV6-1 and TRBJ2-7, with 10 bases fitting TRBD2. Per germline, CDR1 MNHNS and CDR2 SASEGT. V shed 5 bases, J shed 7 bases, and the junction held 11 bases outside the gene matches. CDR3 length: 15 amino acids. CDR3 in DNA: TGTGCCAGCAGTCCAATAGCGGGGGGCGGGCGGGAGCAGTACGTC. Its translation: CASSPIAGGGREQYV.

This clonotype was seen a few times. The J gene is TRBJ2-2, the V gene TRBV7-3; 8 bases map to TRBD2. Germline V gives CDR1 SGHTA, CDR2 FQGTGA. V shed 6 bases, J shed 0 bases, and the junction held 3 bases outside the gene matches. The CDR3 covers 15 residues. The CDR3 is CASSLSGTNTGELFF. CDR3 DNA sequence: TGTGCCAGCAGTCTTAGCGGGACGAACACCGGGGAGCTGTTTTTT. Drawing the rest from reference TRBV7-3 and TRBJ2-2, the complete variable domain is GAGVSQTPSNKVTEKGKYVELRCDPISGHTALYWYRQSLGQGPEFLIYFQGTGAADDSGLPNDRFFAVRPEGSVSTLKIQRTERGDSAVYLCASSLSGTNTGELFFGEGSRLTVL.

V gene TRBV2 combines with J gene TRBJ2-7; tentative D call: TRBD2 (6 bases). This CDR3 contains 13 residues. CDR1 and CDR2 (germline): SNHLY, FYNNEI. The V gene lost 4 bases and the J gene lost 3 bases, with 10 bases spanning the gap. The CDR3 DNA reads as TGTGCCAGCAGTGTCCTGCGGGACTACGAGCAGTACTTC. Translation: CASSVLRDYEQYF.

The chain joins TRBV18 to TRBJ2-1; 9 bases are shared with TRBD2. The CDR3 consists of 15 residues. With 4 bases clipped from V and 8 bases from J, the junction kept 9 bases outside the gene matches. Germline-derived CDR1 and CDR2 are KGHSH and LQKENI. CDR3 region: CASSQSIAGVDEQFF. CDR3 coding DNA: TGTGCCAGCTCACAATCCATAGCGGGAGTAGATGAGCAGTTCTTC.

The chain couples TRBV20-1 to TRBJ2-1; 9 bases align to TRBD2. Germline V gene lookup returns CDR1 DFQATT and CDR2 SNEGSKA (reference sequence). Trimming removed 6 bases from V and 2 bases from J; junction bases left unmatched: 8. The CDR3 is 15 residues long. The CDR3 DNA follows: TGCAGTGCCAGGAGTTGGACTAGCGCCTACAATGAGCAGTTCTTC. Residues: CSARSWTSAYNEQFF.

V and J are TRBV20-1 and TRBJ2-1; 10 bases agree with TRBD2. V shed 3 bases, J shed 6 bases, and the junction held 5 bases outside the gene matches. The CDR3 consists of 14 residues. Germline V gene lookup returns CDR1 DFQATT and CDR2 SNEGSKA (reference sequence). CDR3 protein: CSASTLAGVNEQFF. The CDR3 nucleotides are TGCAGTGCTAGCACTCTAGCGGGAGTCAATGAGCAGTTCTTC.

This chain uses TRBV9 with TRBJ2-5; no clear D. With 1 base removed from V and 2 bases from J, the gap between germline ends came to 9 bases. CDR3 size: 14 residues. Germline V lookup: CDR1 SGDLS, CDR2 YYNGEE. CDR3 in DNA: TGTGCCAGCAGCGTATCGAACACGCAAGAGACCCAGTACTTC. It specifies CASSVSNTQETQYF.

This clonotype was seen once. The chain recombines TRBV3-1 with TRBJ2-7, with 7 bases matching TRBD1. Germline CDR1 LGHDT, CDR2 YNNKEL (reference sequence). This CDR3 is built from 15 residues. V lost 1 base to trimming and J lost 3 bases; unmatched junction nucleotides: 6. CDR3 coding DNA: TGTGCCAGCAGCCAAGCCCCGGGACAGAACTACGAGCAGTACGTC. Translating it yields CASSQAPGQNYEQYV.

The chain couples TRBV12-3 or TRBV12-4 to TRBJ2-1; 11 bases map to TRBD2. The CDR3 is 17 amino acids. Trimming removed 4 bases from V and 12 bases from J; junction bases left unmatched: 17. The CDR3 region has the DNA TGTGCCAGCAGTTCGGGAGGGGGGACTAGCGGCCCTTGGGGGCAGTTCTTC. It specifies CASSSGGGTSGPWGQFF.